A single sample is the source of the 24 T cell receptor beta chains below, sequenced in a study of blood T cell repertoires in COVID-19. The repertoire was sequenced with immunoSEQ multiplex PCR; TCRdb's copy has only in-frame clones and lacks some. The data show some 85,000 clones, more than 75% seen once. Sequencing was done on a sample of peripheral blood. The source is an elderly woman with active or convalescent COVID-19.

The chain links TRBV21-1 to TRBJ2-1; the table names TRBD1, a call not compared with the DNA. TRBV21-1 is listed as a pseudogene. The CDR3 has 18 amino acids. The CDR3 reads CASSKVAQDRKTYNEQFF. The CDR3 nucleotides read TGTGCCAGCAGCAAAGTGGCGCAGGACAGGAAGACCTACAATGAGCAGTTCTTC.

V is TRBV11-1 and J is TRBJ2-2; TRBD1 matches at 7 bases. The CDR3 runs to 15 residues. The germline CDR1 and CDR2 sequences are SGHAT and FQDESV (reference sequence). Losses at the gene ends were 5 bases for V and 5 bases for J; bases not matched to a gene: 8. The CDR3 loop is CASSPYRTGTGELFF. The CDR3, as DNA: TGTGCCAGCAGCCCCTACCGGACAGGAACCGGGGAGCTGTTTTTT.

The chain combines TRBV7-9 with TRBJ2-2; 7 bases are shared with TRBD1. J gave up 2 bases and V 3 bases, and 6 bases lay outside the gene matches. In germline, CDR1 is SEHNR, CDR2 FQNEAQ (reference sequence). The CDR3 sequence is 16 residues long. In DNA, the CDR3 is TGTGCCAGCAGCTTGCTAGGACAGGTTAACACCGGGGAGCTGTTTTTT. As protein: CASSLLGQVNTGELFF. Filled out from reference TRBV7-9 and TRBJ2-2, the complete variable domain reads DTGVSQNPRHKITKRGQNVTFRCDPISEHNRLYWYRQTLGQGPEFLTYFQNEAQLEKSRLLSDRFSAERPKGSFSTLEIQRTEQGDSAMYLCASSLLGQVNTGELFFGEGSRLTVL.

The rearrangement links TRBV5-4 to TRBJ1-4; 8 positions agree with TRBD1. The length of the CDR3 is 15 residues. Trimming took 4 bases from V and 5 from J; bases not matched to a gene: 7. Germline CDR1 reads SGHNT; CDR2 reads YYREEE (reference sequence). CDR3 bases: TGTGCCAGCAGCCCTGGACAGGGAGTAAATGAAAAACTGTTTTTT. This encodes CASSPGQGVNEKLFF.

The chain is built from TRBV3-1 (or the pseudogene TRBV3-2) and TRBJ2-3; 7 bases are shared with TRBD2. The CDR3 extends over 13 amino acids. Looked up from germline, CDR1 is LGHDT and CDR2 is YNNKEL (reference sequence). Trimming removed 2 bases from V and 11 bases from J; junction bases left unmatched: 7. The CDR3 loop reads CASSQNLAGVQYF. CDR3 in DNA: TGTGCCAGCAGCCAAAATCTGGCGGGGGTGCAGTATTTT.

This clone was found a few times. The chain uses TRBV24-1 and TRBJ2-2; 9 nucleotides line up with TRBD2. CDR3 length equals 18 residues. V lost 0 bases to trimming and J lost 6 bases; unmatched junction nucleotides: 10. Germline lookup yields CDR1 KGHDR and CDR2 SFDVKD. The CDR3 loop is CATSDLSSGATRAGELFF. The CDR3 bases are TGTGCCACCAGTGATTTGTCTAGCGGGGCCACCAGGGCCGGGGAGCTGTTTTTT.

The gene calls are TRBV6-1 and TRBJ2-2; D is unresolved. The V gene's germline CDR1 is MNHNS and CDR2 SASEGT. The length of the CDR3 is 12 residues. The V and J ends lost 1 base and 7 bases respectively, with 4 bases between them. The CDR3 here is CASSEGGGELFF. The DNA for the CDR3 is TGTGCCAGCAGTGAAGGCGGCGGGGAGCTGTTTTTT.

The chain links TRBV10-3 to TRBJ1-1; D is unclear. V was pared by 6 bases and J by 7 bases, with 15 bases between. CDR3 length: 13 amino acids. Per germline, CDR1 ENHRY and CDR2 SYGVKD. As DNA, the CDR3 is TGTGCCATCAGGGACCCCGGACTGGATGAAGCTTTCTTT. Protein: CAIRDPGLDEAFF.

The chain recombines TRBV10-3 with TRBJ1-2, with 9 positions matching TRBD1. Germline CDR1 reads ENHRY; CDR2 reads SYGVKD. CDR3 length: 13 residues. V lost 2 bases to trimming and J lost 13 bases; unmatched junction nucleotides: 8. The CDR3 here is CAISETLQGAATF. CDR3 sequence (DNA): TGTGCCATCAGTGAGACCCTACAGGGGGCGGCCACCTTC.

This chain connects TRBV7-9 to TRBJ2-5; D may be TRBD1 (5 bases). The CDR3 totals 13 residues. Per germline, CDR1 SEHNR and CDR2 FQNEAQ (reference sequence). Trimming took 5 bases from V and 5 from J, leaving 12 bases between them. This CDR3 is CASSVTGAETQYF. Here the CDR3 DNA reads TGTGCCAGCAGCGTCACAGGTGCGGAGACCCAGTACTTC.

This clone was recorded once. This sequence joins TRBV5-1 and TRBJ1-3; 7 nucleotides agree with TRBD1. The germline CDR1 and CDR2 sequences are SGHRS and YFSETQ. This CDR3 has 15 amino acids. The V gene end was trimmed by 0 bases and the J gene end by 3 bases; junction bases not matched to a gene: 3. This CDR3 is CASSLEGTVGNTIYF. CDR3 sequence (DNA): TGCGCCAGCAGCTTGGAGGGGACAGTTGGAAACACCATATATTTT.

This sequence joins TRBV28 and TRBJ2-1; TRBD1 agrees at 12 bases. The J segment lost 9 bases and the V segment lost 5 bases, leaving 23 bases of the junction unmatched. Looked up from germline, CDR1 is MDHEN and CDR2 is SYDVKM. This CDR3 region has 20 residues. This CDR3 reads CASSPRYRPGTGGALLEQFF. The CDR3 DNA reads TGTGCCAGCAGTCCAAGATACCGTCCCGGGACAGGGGGCGCTTTGCTTGAGCAGTTCTTC.

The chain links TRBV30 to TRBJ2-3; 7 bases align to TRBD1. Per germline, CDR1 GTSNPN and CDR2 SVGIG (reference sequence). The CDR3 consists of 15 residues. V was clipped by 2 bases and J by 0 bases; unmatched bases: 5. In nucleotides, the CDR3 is TGTGCCTGGAGTCGACAGGGTACTAGCACAGATACGCAGTATTTT. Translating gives CAWSRQGTSTDTQYF.

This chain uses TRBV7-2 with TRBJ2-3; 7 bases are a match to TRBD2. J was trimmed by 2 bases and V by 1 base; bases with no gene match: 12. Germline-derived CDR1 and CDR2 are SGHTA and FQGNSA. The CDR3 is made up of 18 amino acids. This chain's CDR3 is CASSLDPFWGGSTDTQYF. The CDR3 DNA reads TGTGCCAGCAGCTTAGATCCTTTCTGGGGGGGATCCACAGATACGCAGTATTTT.

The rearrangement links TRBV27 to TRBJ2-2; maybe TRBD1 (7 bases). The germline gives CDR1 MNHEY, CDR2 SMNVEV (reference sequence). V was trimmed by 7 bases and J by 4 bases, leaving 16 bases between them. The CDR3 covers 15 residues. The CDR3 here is CASKEYQGGTGELFF. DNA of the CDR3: TGTGCCAGCAAGGAGTACCAGGGGGGCACCGGGGAGCTGTTTTTT.

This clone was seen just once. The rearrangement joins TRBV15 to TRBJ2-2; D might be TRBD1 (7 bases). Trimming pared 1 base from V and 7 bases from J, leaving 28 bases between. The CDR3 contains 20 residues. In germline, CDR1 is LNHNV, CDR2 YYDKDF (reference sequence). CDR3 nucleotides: TGTGCCACCAGCAGAGTTAGGGGACAGCGCGGGAAGGGACGGGACGGGGAGCTGTTTTTT. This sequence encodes CATSRVRGQRGKGRDGELFF.

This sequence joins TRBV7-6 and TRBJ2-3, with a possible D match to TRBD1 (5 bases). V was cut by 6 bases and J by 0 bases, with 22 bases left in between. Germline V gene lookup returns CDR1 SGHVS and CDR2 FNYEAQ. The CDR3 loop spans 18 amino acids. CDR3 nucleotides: TGTGCCAGCAGTCCCAGGGTGGGTACCCCTTCTAGCACAGATACGCAGTATTTT. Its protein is CASSPRVGTPSSTDTQYF.

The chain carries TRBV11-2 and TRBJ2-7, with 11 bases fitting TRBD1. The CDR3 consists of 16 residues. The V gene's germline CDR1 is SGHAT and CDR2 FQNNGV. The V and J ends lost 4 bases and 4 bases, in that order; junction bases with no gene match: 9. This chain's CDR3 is CASSWITGTGGYEQYF. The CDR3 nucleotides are TGTGCCAGCAGCTGGATTACCGGGACAGGGGGTTACGAGCAGTACTTC.

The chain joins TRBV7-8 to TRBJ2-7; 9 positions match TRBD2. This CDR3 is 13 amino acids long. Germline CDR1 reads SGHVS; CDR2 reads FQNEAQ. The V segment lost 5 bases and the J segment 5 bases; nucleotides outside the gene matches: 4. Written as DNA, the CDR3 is TGTGCCAGCAGCCCAGCGGGGGGTGACGAGCAGTACTTC. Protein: CASSPAGGDEQYF.

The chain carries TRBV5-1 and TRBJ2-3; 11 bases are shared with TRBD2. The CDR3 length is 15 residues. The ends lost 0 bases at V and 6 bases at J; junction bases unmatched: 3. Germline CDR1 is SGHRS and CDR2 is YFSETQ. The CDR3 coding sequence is TGCGCCAGCAGCTTGGGAACTAGCGGGGGCGATACGCAGTATTTT. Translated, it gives CASSLGTSGGDTQYF.

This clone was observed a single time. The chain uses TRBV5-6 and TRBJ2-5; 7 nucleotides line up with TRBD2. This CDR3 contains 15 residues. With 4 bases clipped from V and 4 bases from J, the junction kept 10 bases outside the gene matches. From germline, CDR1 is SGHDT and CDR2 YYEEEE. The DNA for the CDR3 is TGTGCCAGCAGCCCGTTGGGGGAGGGGCTAGAGACCCAGTACTTC. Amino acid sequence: CASSPLGEGLETQYF.

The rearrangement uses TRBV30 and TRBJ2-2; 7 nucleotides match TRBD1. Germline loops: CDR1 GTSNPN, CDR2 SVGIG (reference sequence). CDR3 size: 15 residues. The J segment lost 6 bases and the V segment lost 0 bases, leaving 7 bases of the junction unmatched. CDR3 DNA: TGTGCCTGGAGTGTAATTGACAGGGCATCCGGGGAGCTGTTTTTT. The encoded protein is CAWSVIDRASGELFF.

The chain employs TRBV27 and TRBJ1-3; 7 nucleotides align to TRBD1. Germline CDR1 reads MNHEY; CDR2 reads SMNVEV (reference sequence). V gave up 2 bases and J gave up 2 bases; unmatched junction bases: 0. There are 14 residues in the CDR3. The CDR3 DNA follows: TGTGCCAGCAGTTTACAGGGGGCTGGAAACACCATATATTTT. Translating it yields CASSLQGAGNTIYF.

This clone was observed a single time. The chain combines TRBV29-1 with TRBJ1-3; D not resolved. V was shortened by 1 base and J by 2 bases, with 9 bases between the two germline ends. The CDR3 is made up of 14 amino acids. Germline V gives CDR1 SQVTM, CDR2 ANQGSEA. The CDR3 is CSVEAGSPGNTIYF. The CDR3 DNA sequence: TGCAGCGTTGAAGCCGGTTCCCCTGGAAACACCATATATTTT. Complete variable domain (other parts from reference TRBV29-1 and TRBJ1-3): SAVISQKPSRDICQRGTSLTIQCQVDSQVTMMFWYRQQPGQSLTLIATANQGSEATYESGFVIDKFPISRPNLTFSTLTVSNMSPEDSSIYLCSVEAGSPGNTIYFGEGSWLTVV.